This T cell receptor (beta chain) was captured in a study of cytomegalovirus exposure and HLA in healthy donors. Amplification used 60 Vbeta primers and 13 Jbeta primers. Some clones are missing from TCRdb's copy, which holds only in-frame ones; the method was immunoSEQ multiplex PCR. Recorded for this sample: over 100,000 clones. The V gene end was trimmed by 3 bases and the J gene end by 5 bases; junction bases not matched to a gene: 1. CDR3 size: 14 residues. Germline loops: CDR1 SGHNT, CDR2 YENEEA. The chain recombines TRBV11-3 with TRBJ1-5; 10 bases agree with TRBD1. The receptor comes from a man aged 30-40 years in good health and CMV-seronegative. The sequenced sample was PBMCs. Written as DNA, the CDR3 is TGTGCCAGCAGCTTGGGACAGGGGTATCAGCCCCAGCATTTT. Protein product: CASSLGQGYQPQHF. Full variable domain (rest looked up from reference TRBV11-3 and TRBJ1-5): EAGVVQSPRYKIIEKKQPVAFWCNPISGHNTLYWYLQNLGQGPELLIRYENEEAVDDSQLPKDRFSAERLKGVDSTLKIQPAELGDSAVYLCASSLGQGYQPQHFGDGTRLSIL.